The rows below give T cell receptor beta chains drawn from one sample of a study of shared clonotypes between healthy human individuals. Repertoires were generated with immunoSEQ multiplex PCR, while TCRdb's copy carries only in-frame clones and drops some. The sample has 900,000 to 1,200,000 clones; 78% are singletons. What was sequenced was memory CD4+ T cells from PBMCs. These receptors all come from a man aged 18-30 years in good health. Some clones in this sample may be carry-over from other donors' samples. Both conserved end residues are part of each CDR3. Each record gives: CDR3 protein, CDR3 DNA, D gene, clone size, J gene, V gene. The D gene is left open where the match is weak. Rows may omit the clone size; those that give it use once, few, many or a size class.

CDR3aa: CASSYYEQYF
CDR3nt: TGTGCCAGCAGTTACTACGAGCAGTACTTC
d_gene: .
abundance: few
j_gene: TRBJ2-7
v_gene: TRBV2

CDR3aa: CASRMDTSNQPQHF
CDR3nt: TGTGCCAGCAGGATGGACACAAGCAATCAGCCCCAGCATTTT
d_gene: .
abundance: .
j_gene: TRBJ1-5
v_gene: TRBV2

CDR3aa: CASSLRQRGYTF
CDR3nt: TGTGCCAGCAGTCTCAGACAGCGAGGCTACACCTTC
d_gene: .
abundance: .
j_gene: TRBJ1-2
v_gene: TRBV28

CDR3aa: CSVESGTTYEQYF
CDR3nt: TGCAGCGTTGAAAGTGGAACCACCTACGAGCAGTACTTC
d_gene: .
abundance: .
j_gene: TRBJ2-7
v_gene: TRBV29-1

CDR3aa: CASSSLAGAYNEQFF
CDR3nt: TGTGCCAGCAGTTCGCTAGCGGGGGCCTACAATGAGCAGTTCTTC
d_gene: TRBD2
abundance: .
j_gene: TRBJ2-1
v_gene: TRBV28

CDR3aa: CASRTGGEKLFF
CDR3nt: TGTGCCAGCAGGACAGGGGGTGAAAAACTGTTTTTT
d_gene: TRBD1
abundance: .
j_gene: TRBJ1-4
v_gene: TRBV28

CDR3aa: CASTTGTYEQYF
CDR3nt: TGTGCCAGCACGACGGGAACCTACGAGCAGTACTTC
d_gene: .
abundance: .
j_gene: TRBJ2-7
v_gene: TRBV6-1

CDR3aa: CASSRRTTGTGELFF
CDR3nt: TGTGCCAGCAGTAGGCGGACCACGGGCACCGGGGAGCTGTTTTTT
d_gene: .
abundance: few
j_gene: TRBJ2-2
v_gene: TRBV6-6

CDR3aa: CASSPPNQGNQPQHF
CDR3nt: TGTGCCAGCTCACCACCGAACCAGGGAAATCAGCCCCAGCATTTT
d_gene: .
abundance: .
j_gene: TRBJ1-5
v_gene: TRBV18

CDR3aa: CASTHEVGTEAFF
CDR3nt: TGTGCCAGCACCCACGAGGTGGGCACTGAAGCTTTCTTT
d_gene: .
abundance: once
j_gene: TRBJ1-1
v_gene: TRBV2

CDR3aa: CASSLRGQGESDTQYF
CDR3nt: TGTGCCAGCAGTTTGCGAGGACAGGGGGAGTCAGATACGCAGTATTTT
d_gene: TRBD1
abundance: .
j_gene: TRBJ2-3
v_gene: TRBV2

CDR3aa: CASTPQGAAMEAFF
CDR3nt: TGTGCCAGCACCCCTCAGGGGGCAGCGATGGAAGCTTTCTTT
d_gene: TRBD1
abundance: .
j_gene: TRBJ1-1
v_gene: TRBV28

CDR3aa: CASSRGTGSYEQYF
CDR3nt: TGTGCCAGCTCCCGCGGGACAGGGTCCTACGAGCAGTACTTC
d_gene: TRBD1
abundance: .
j_gene: TRBJ2-7
v_gene: TRBV6-5

CDR3aa: CASSVGRGYNEQFF
CDR3nt: TGTGCCAGCAGTGTGGGCAGGGGTTACAATGAGCAGTTCTTC
d_gene: .
abundance: .
j_gene: TRBJ2-1
v_gene: TRBV6-1

CDR3aa: CASSVEGSEYYEQYF
CDR3nt: TGTGCCAGCAGCGTAGAAGGTAGCGAGTACTACGAGCAGTACTTC
d_gene: .
abundance: .
j_gene: TRBJ2-7
v_gene: TRBV9

CDR3aa: CASSYVKGQHNYGYTF
CDR3nt: TGTGCCAGCAGTTACGTCAAGGGACAACACAACTATGGCTACACCTTC
d_gene: .
abundance: .
j_gene: TRBJ1-2
v_gene: TRBV6-5

CDR3aa: CASSNLRAKSDEQYF
CDR3nt: TGTGCCAGCAGCAATCTGAGGGCGAAGAGTGACGAGCAGTACTTC
d_gene: .
abundance: .
j_gene: TRBJ2-7
v_gene: TRBV21-1

CDR3aa: CASSEFPLAEQFF
CDR3nt: TGTGCCAGCAGTGAATTCCCTCTAGCGGAGCAGTTCTTC
d_gene: .
abundance: .
j_gene: TRBJ2-1
v_gene: TRBV25-1

CDR3aa: CASSGGQGHYEQYF
CDR3nt: TGTGCCAGCAGCGGAGGGCAGGGCCACTACGAGCAGTACTTC
d_gene: .
abundance: .
j_gene: TRBJ2-7
v_gene: TRBV9

CDR3aa: CASSQLGPGGGELFF
CDR3nt: TGTGCCAGCAGTCAATTGGGACCAGGTGGTGGGGAGCTGTTTTTT
d_gene: .
abundance: .
j_gene: TRBJ2-2
v_gene: TRBV2

CDR3aa: CASSSAGANVLTF
CDR3nt: TGTGCCAGCAGTAGTGCTGGGGCCAACGTCCTGACTTTC
d_gene: .
abundance: .
j_gene: TRBJ2-6
v_gene: TRBV2

CDR3aa: CASKLGQGDTEAFF
CDR3nt: TGTGCCAGCAAACTTGGACAGGGGGACACTGAAGCTTTCTTT
d_gene: TRBD1
abundance: .
j_gene: TRBJ1-1
v_gene: TRBV9

CDR3aa: CASSLRQALNIQYF
CDR3nt: TGTGCCAGCAGCTTGCGGCAAGCCTTAAACATTCAGTACTTC
d_gene: .
abundance: .
j_gene: TRBJ2-4
v_gene: TRBV5-6

CDR3aa: CASSPDRGREQYF
CDR3nt: TGTGCCAGCAGTCCCGACAGGGGCCGCGAGCAGTACTTC
d_gene: TRBD1
abundance: .
j_gene: TRBJ2-7
v_gene: TRBV11-1

CDR3aa: CSARLAGGLFF
CDR3nt: TGCAGTGCGAGACTAGCGGGAGGGCTGTTCTTC
d_gene: TRBD2
abundance: .
j_gene: TRBJ2-1
v_gene: TRBV20-1

CDR3aa: CASSSPQGSHNEQFF
CDR3nt: TGTGCCAGCAGCTCACCACAGGGGTCCCACAATGAGCAGTTCTTC
d_gene: TRBD1
abundance: .
j_gene: TRBJ2-1
v_gene: TRBV13

CDR3aa: CASSPGGGFRYEQYF
CDR3nt: TGTGCCAGCTCCCCCGGGGGGGGATTCCGTTACGAGCAGTACTTC
d_gene: TRBD2
abundance: .
j_gene: TRBJ2-7
v_gene: TRBV28

CDR3aa: CASSLSGTGRSEQYF
CDR3nt: TGTGCCAGCAGCTTAAGCGGGACAGGGCGGTCCGAGCAGTACTTC
d_gene: TRBD1
abundance: .
j_gene: TRBJ2-7
v_gene: TRBV7-3

CDR3aa: CASSLVAGELFF
CDR3nt: TGTGCCAGCAGCTTGGTAGCCGGGGAGCTGTTTTTT
d_gene: .
abundance: .
j_gene: TRBJ2-2
v_gene: TRBV11-3

CDR3aa: CASRVGTSGSVNQETQYF
CDR3nt: TGTGCCAGCAGAGTAGGGACTAGCGGGAGTGTAAACCAAGAGACCCAGTACTTC
d_gene: TRBD2
abundance: .
j_gene: TRBJ2-5
v_gene: TRBV2

CDR3aa: CASSFTGYTDTQYF
CDR3nt: TGTGCCAGCAGCTTCACAGGGTACACAGATACGCAGTATTTT
d_gene: .
abundance: .
j_gene: TRBJ2-3
v_gene: TRBV11-3

CDR3aa: CASSLTLRVSSYNEQFF
CDR3nt: TGTGCCAGCAGCCTAACCCTGAGGGTCAGCTCCTACAATGAGCAGTTCTTC
d_gene: .
abundance: .
j_gene: TRBJ2-1
v_gene: TRBV7-2

CDR3aa: CASNEIGYGYTF
CDR3nt: TGTGCCAGTAATGAAATTGGCTATGGCTACACCTTC
d_gene: .
abundance: .
j_gene: TRBJ1-2
v_gene: TRBV19

CDR3aa: CASSRGGLTGELFF
CDR3nt: TGTGCCAGCAGCAGAGGGGGTCTCACCGGGGAGCTGTTTTTT
d_gene: .
abundance: few
j_gene: TRBJ2-2
v_gene: TRBV7-3

CDR3aa: CASTPGGPTDTQYF
CDR3nt: TGTGCCAGTACCCCGGGAGGGCCCACAGATACGCAGTATTTT
d_gene: TRBD2
abundance: .
j_gene: TRBJ2-3
v_gene: TRBV19

CDR3aa: CASSFTGGWGNTIYF
CDR3nt: TGTGCCAGCAGCTTTACAGGGGGCTGGGGAAACACCATATATTTT
d_gene: TRBD1
abundance: .
j_gene: TRBJ1-3
v_gene: TRBV7-2

CDR3aa: CASSQESRVANEKLFF
CDR3nt: TGTGCCAGCAGCCAAGAGTCAAGGGTAGCTAATGAAAAACTGTTTTTT
d_gene: .
abundance: .
j_gene: TRBJ1-4
v_gene: TRBV4-2

CDR3aa: CASSYGTREQYF
CDR3nt: TGTGCCAGCAGTTACGGAACCCGCGAGCAGTACTTC
d_gene: .
abundance: .
j_gene: TRBJ2-7
v_gene: TRBV6-5

CDR3aa: CASSFNREVGEQYF
CDR3nt: TGTGCCAGCAGTTTCAACAGGGAGGTCGGCGAGCAGTACTTC
d_gene: .
abundance: once
j_gene: TRBJ2-7
v_gene: TRBV6-5

CDR3aa: CASRAGQGTNEKLFF
CDR3nt: TGTGCCAGCAGAGCAGGACAGGGCACTAATGAAAAACTGTTTTTT
d_gene: TRBD1
abundance: .
j_gene: TRBJ1-4
v_gene: TRBV6-1

CDR3aa: CASGKNEQFF
CDR3nt: TGTGCCAGCGGAAAGAATGAGCAGTTCTTC
d_gene: .
abundance: .
j_gene: TRBJ2-1
v_gene: TRBV6-5

CDR3aa: CSVAGGDEQYF
CDR3nt: TGCAGCGTTGCAGGGGGGGACGAGCAGTACTTC
d_gene: .
abundance: .
j_gene: TRBJ2-7
v_gene: TRBV29-1

CDR3aa: CASVDRGNTEAFF
CDR3nt: TGTGCCAGCGTGGACAGGGGGAACACTGAAGCTTTCTTT
d_gene: TRBD1
abundance: .
j_gene: TRBJ1-1
v_gene: TRBV5-4

CDR3aa: CASSLLAGGPFSYNEQFF
CDR3nt: TGCGCCAGCAGCTTACTAGCGGGGGGCCCCTTCTCCTACAATGAGCAGTTCTTC
d_gene: TRBD2
abundance: .
j_gene: TRBJ2-1
v_gene: TRBV5-1

CDR3aa: CAIGELDRGLDGYTF
CDR3nt: TGTGCCATCGGGGAATTGGACAGGGGCCTGGATGGCTACACCTTC
d_gene: TRBD1
abundance: .
j_gene: TRBJ1-2
v_gene: TRBV10-3

CDR3aa: CASSIWVRQPQHF
CDR3nt: TGTGCCAGTAGTATATGGGTACGGCAGCCCCAGCATTTT
d_gene: .
abundance: .
j_gene: TRBJ1-5
v_gene: TRBV19

CDR3aa: CASSLDRRGTYEQYF
CDR3nt: TGTGCCAGCAGCTTAGATCGACGGGGGACCTACGAGCAGTACTTC
d_gene: .
abundance: .
j_gene: TRBJ2-7
v_gene: TRBV7-2

CDR3aa: CASRGDREVHEQYF
CDR3nt: TGTGCCAGCAGGGGGGACAGGGAGGTTCACGAGCAGTACTTC
d_gene: TRBD1
abundance: once
j_gene: TRBJ2-7
v_gene: TRBV6-6

CDR3aa: CASSLYGTDTQYF
CDR3nt: TGTGCCAGCAGTTTATATGGCACAGATACGCAGTATTTT
d_gene: .
abundance: .
j_gene: TRBJ2-3
v_gene: TRBV28

CDR3aa: CASTIRMNTDTQYF
CDR3nt: TGTGCCAGCACCATTAGGATGAACACAGATACGCAGTATTTT
d_gene: .
abundance: once
j_gene: TRBJ2-3
v_gene: TRBV7-6

CDR3aa: CASSPTSGSGVRELFF
CDR3nt: TGTGCCAGCAGCCCAACTAGCGGGAGTGGTGTAAGGGAGCTGTTTTTT
d_gene: TRBD2
abundance: .
j_gene: TRBJ2-2
v_gene: TRBV7-3

CDR3aa: CASSDESNQPQHF
CDR3nt: TGTGCCAGCAGTGATGAGTCCAATCAGCCCCAGCATTTT
d_gene: .
abundance: .
j_gene: TRBJ1-5
v_gene: TRBV2

CDR3aa: CAWRRRGASGANVLTF
CDR3nt: TGTGCCTGGAGGCGTCGGGGGGCCTCTGGGGCCAACGTCCTGACTTTC
d_gene: .
abundance: .
j_gene: TRBJ2-6
v_gene: TRBV30